The 2 T cell receptor beta chains in this list originate from one sample, sequenced in a study of blood T cells in healthy people across ages. For the second PCR, which ran for 7 to 11 cycles, a sample-barcoded 5' primer and a J-beta primer mix were used. TCRdb called the 5' RACE reads again in MiXCR, with one record for every CDR3 protein. The table includes 700,000 to 900,000 distinct CDR3 sequences, 20% to 30% detected once. The same specimen was also included in a second study, on T cells of mothers and their children.

The sequenced material came from blood. These TCRs come from a boy between 10 and 17 years old in good health.

This clonotype showed up just a few times. The genes are TRBV9 and TRBJ1-2; perhaps TRBD1 as D (5 bases). The CDR3 covers 14 residues. Trimming took 3 bases from V and 0 from J, leaving 9 bases between them. CDR1 SGDLS and CDR2 YYNGEE come from the germline V gene. CDR3: CASSATATNYGYTF. The CDR3 nucleotides are TGTGCCAGCAGCGCGACAGCAACTAACTATGGCTACACCTTC.

This clonotype was counted only a few times. This chain links TRBV7-9 with TRBJ1-2, with D tentatively TRBD1 (5 bases). Trimming removed 2 bases from V and 8 bases from J, with 12 bases in between. The CDR3 loop spans 13 amino acids. Germline CDR1 and CDR2: SEHNR and FQNEAQ (reference sequence). The chain's CDR3 is CASSLRGLEGYTF. CDR3 nucleotide sequence: TGTGCCAGCAGCTTACGGGGGTTGGAAGGCTACACCTTC.